The clone carrying this T cell receptor beta chain was counted a single time. Antigen specificity is unknown. The repertoire was sequenced with immunoSEQ multiplex PCR; TCRdb's copy has only in-frame clones and lacks some. The sample contains about 280,000 clones, more than 70% of which appear only once. The entry originates in a study of Ad26.COV2.S vaccination and SARS-CoV-2 variants. About the study: Donor was one of the participants in the Ad26.COV2.S arm of the COV1001 trial. The study, taken as a whole, reports: Recipients given vaccine exceeded placebo recipients in spike-specific TCR breadth.

Treatment reported: around 19 received Ad26.COV2.S at low or high dose, single or two shots; about 5 received placebo; per-sample allocation not given. Vaccine and placebo recipients were sampled on day 63 after the first injection. With V trimmed by 5 bases and J by 4 bases, 8 bases remained unmatched. The CDR3 totals 16 residues. Germline V CDR1 and CDR2: SGHTA, FQGNSA. This material consisted of peripheral blood, taken in a trial of Ad26.COV2.S vaccine versus placebo. The rearrangement uses TRBV7-2 and TRBJ1-2; 12 bases fit TRBD1. The TCR comes from a person between 18 and 60 years old who received the Ad26.COV2.S COVID-19 vaccine or a placebo. CDR3 protein: CASSRTGTGGRYGYTF. The CDR3, as DNA: TGTGCCAGCAGCCGTACCGGGACAGGGGGCCGCTATGGCTACACCTTC.